This entry lists 21 T cell receptor beta chains sequenced from one sample in a study of T and B cells in COVID-19 patients. TRB rearrangements were amplified by multiplex PCR with BIOMED2 TRB-A/B primers. TCRdb independently ran MiXCR on the multiplex PCR reads; one entry per CDR3 protein. Seen here are 600 to 800 distinct CDR3 sequences, approximately 29% observed once, and the top ten hold approximately 39%. Blood genomic DNA input for TRB amplification was about 240-550 ng. Sample: blood. All receptors derive from a human donor with active COVID-19. The donor label of this sample is uncertain.

This clonotype is medium-sized by share. V usage is TRBV7-6 and J usage is TRBJ1-1; perhaps TRBD1 as D (6 bases). Germline V lookup: CDR1 SGHVS, CDR2 FNYEAQ. The CDR3 extends over 17 amino acids. V lost 1 base, J lost 3 bases, and 18 bases lay in between. CDR3 sequence (DNA): TGTGCCAGCAGCTTAGAGCATGGGGGCCTTCGGGACACTGAAGCTTTCTTT. It specifies CASSLEHGGLRDTEAFF.

This clonotype occurred a few times. The rearrangement links TRBV21-1 to TRBJ2-2; the table assigns TRBD1, which was not confirmed against the DNA. TRBV21-1 corresponds to a pseudogene. The CDR3 length is 16 residues. The DNA for the CDR3 is TGTGCCAGCAGCAAAACCCCCAGGGCGAACACCGGGGAGCTGTTTTTT. Translating it yields CASSKTPRANTGELFF.

V and J are TRBV29-1 and TRBJ1-1, with TRBD1 matching over 8 bases. The length of the CDR3 is 12 residues. The V gene's germline CDR1 is SQVTM and CDR2 ANQGSEA. Germline trimming cut 7 bases from V and 8 bases from J; bases unmatched to any gene: 9. The CDR3 reads CSAGLGQGEAFF. CDR3 nucleotide sequence: TGCAGCGCCGGACTCGGACAGGGAGAAGCTTTCTTT.

V usage is TRBV27 and J usage is TRBJ2-7; TRBD1 might be the D (6 bases). V lost 5 bases to trimming and J lost 2 bases, with 10 bases between them. Per the germline V gene, CDR1 is MNHEY and CDR2 is SMNVEV (reference sequence). The CDR3 sequence is 13 residues long. The CDR3 region is CASSNGQPYEQYF. The CDR3 DNA sequence: TGTGCCAGCAGTAACGGACAGCCCTACGAGCAGTACTTC.

This clonotype counts as large. The chain carries TRBV27 and TRBJ2-1, with D perhaps matching TRBD1 or TRBD2 (6 bases each). The V and J ends lost 7 bases and 9 bases respectively, with 25 bases between them. CDR1 MNHEY and CDR2 SMNVEV come from the germline V gene (reference sequence). This CDR3 contains 16 residues. The CDR3 here is CASMPAGMGGGTEQFF. The CDR3 nucleotides are TGTGCCAGCATGCCGGCGGGAATGGGTGGGGGCACTGAGCAGTTCTTC.

This clonotype is medium-sized by share. V gene TRBV12-3 or TRBV12-4 combines with J gene TRBJ2-1, with unresolved D. CDR3 length: 15 amino acids. V lost 3 bases to trimming and J lost 4 bases, with 13 bases between them. The CDR3 here is CASSFPGSVYNEQFF. The CDR3 DNA reads as TGTGCCAGCAGTTTCCCCGGGTCAGTATACAATGAGCAGTTCTTC.

This clonotype was counted ten times or more. The V gene is TRBV4-2, the J gene TRBJ2-5, with 9 positions matching TRBD2. After removal of 0 bases from V and 4 bases from J, the junction contained 9 bases not matched to a gene. Germline-derived CDR1 and CDR2 are LGHNA and YNFKEQ. The CDR3 totals 17 residues. CDR3 in amino acids: CASSQDYTRGGVETQYF. CDR3 in DNA: TGTGCCAGCAGCCAAGATTATACGCGGGGGGGTGTAGAGACCCAGTACTTC.

Within the sample, this clonotype is large (0.1 to 1%). CDR3 residues: CASSLSWDRYEQYF. The CDR3 DNA sequence: TGTGCCAGCAGCTTGTCCTGGGACCGTTACGAGCAGTACTTC. The chain links TRBV11-1 to TRBJ2-7, with D perhaps being TRBD1 or TRBD2 (5 bases each). The CDR3 has 14 amino acids. Deletions cut 3 bases from V and 4 bases from J, with 13 bases between. The germline V gene encodes CDR1 SGHAT and CDR2 FQDESV (reference sequence).

A few counts support this clonotype. V gene TRBV11-2 combines with J gene TRBJ2-2; TRBD2 matches 8 bases. The V gene's germline CDR1 is SGHAT and CDR2 FQNNGV. The V segment lost 3 bases and the J segment 3 bases; nucleotides outside the gene matches: 15. This CDR3 spans 19 amino acids. The CDR3 region is CASSFYPSSGSLDTGELFF. CDR3 DNA sequence: TGTGCCAGCAGCTTTTACCCCTCGAGCGGGAGTTTGGACACCGGGGAGCTGTTTTTT.

By share, this clonotype counts as medium-sized (0.01 to 0.1%). The rearrangement joins TRBV18 to TRBJ1-3; D may be TRBD1 (5 bases). The V gene's germline CDR1 is KGHSH and CDR2 LQKENI. There are 19 residues in the CDR3. The V gene lost 2 bases and the J gene lost 2 bases, with 22 bases spanning the gap. The CDR3 is CASSPASVEVMGPGNTIYF. The CDR3 DNA follows: TGTGCCAGCTCACCAGCTTCGGTGGAGGTTATGGGGCCTGGAAACACCATATATTTT. Using reference TRBV18 and TRBJ1-3 for the parts outside the CDR3, the full variable domain is NAGVMQNPRHLVRRRGQEARLRCSPMKGHSHVYWYRQLPEEGLKFMVYLQKENIIDESGMPKERFSAEFPKEGPSILRIQQVVRGDSAAYFCASSPASVEVMGPGNTIYFGEGSWLTVV.

By its share, this clonotype is medium-sized (0.01 to 0.1%). This rearrangement joins TRBV7-9 to TRBJ1-1, with unresolved D. The CDR3 has 15 residues. CDR1 and CDR2 from the germline V gene are SEHNR and FQNEAQ (reference sequence). Trimming removed 1 base at V and 1 base at J, with 10 bases between. CDR3 amino acids: CASSLGWGENTEAFF. The CDR3 coding sequence is TGTGCCAGCAGCTTAGGGTGGGGTGAGAACACTGAAGCTTTCTTT.

This clonotype is medium-sized by share. The V call is TRBV12-3 or TRBV12-4, the J call TRBJ1-1; D ambiguous. The V end lost 3 bases, the J end lost 3 bases, and 11 bases lay between the germline ends. This CDR3 contains 14 residues. CDR3: CASSFKHQDTEAFF. In DNA, the CDR3 is TGTGCCAGCAGTTTTAAACATCAGGACACTGAAGCTTTCTTT.

The rearrangement uses TRBV29-1 and TRBJ2-5, with D maybe TRBD1 (5 bases). CDR1 and CDR2 (germline): SQVTM, ANQGSEA. Deletions cut 6 bases from V and 6 bases from J, with 11 bases between. This CDR3 contains 11 residues. CDR3 in amino acids: CSVGSGQTQYF. Here the CDR3 DNA reads TGCAGCGTGGGGTCAGGGCAGACCCAGTACTTC. The entire variable domain, with the rest obtained from reference TRBV29-1 and TRBJ2-5, is as follows: SAVISQKPSRDICQRGTSLTIQCQVDSQVTMMFWYRQQPGQSLTLIATANQGSEATYESGFVIDKFPISRPNLTFSTLTVSNMSPEDSSIYLCSVGSGQTQYFGPGTRLLVL.

By frequency in the sample, this clonotype is large. The chain combines TRBV30 with TRBJ1-2; the D is unclear. The V end lost 1 base, the J end lost 0 bases, and 6 bases lay between the germline ends. The CDR3 consists of 13 residues. Germline V lookup: CDR1 GTSNPN, CDR2 SVGIG (reference sequence). The CDR3 coding sequence is TGTGCCTGGAGTGCAGATTCTAACTATGGCTACACCTTC. Its translation: CAWSADSNYGYTF.

In its sample, this clonotype is medium-sized. V usage is TRBV7-2 and J usage is TRBJ2-1; D gene unclear. The CDR3 length is 15 residues. V was pared by 2 bases and J by 1 base, with 9 bases between. CDR1 is SGHTA, CDR2 FQGNSA, per germline. As DNA, the CDR3 is TGTGCCAGCAGCTTAATCCCGTCTTCCTACAATGAGCAGTTCTTC. Translation gives CASSLIPSSYNEQFF. Supplemented by reference TRBV7-2 and TRBJ2-1, the full variable domain reads GAGVSQSPSNKVTEKGKDVELRCDPISGHTALYWYRQSLGQGLEFLIYFQGNSAPDKSGLPSDRFSAERTGGSVSTLTIQRTQQEDSAVYLCASSLIPSSYNEQFFGPGTRLTVL.

The genes are TRBV5-1 and TRBJ1-2; the D is unclear. The CDR3 has 13 residues. The V and J ends lost 6 bases and 4 bases respectively, with 13 bases between them. Germline CDR1 is SGHRS and CDR2 is YFSETQ. The CDR3 nucleotides read TGCGCCAGCACCCCTGGGCGCCTCTATGGCTACACCTTC. Its protein product is CASTPGRLYGYTF.

By frequency in the sample, this clonotype is medium-sized (0.01 to 0.1%). The chain recombines TRBV5-6 with TRBJ1-2; TRBD1 is a possible D gene (6 bases). This CDR3 contains 13 residues. The germline CDR1 and CDR2 sequences are SGHDT and YYEEEE. V was shortened by 2 bases and J by 7 bases, with 12 bases between the two germline ends. The CDR3 protein is CASSFEQGPGYTF. The CDR3 bases are TGTGCCAGCAGCTTTGAACAGGGCCCTGGCTACACCTTC.

This clonotype is classed as medium-sized. This chain connects TRBV12-3 or TRBV12-4 to TRBJ2-3; 7 positions match TRBD2. Trimming removed 5 bases from V and 5 bases from J; junction bases left unmatched: 10. The CDR3 is 15 amino acids. The CDR3 is CASSPSSGVGDTQYF. The CDR3 DNA reads TGTGCCAGCAGTCCGTCCAGCGGGGTGGGAGATACGCAGTATTTT.

The chain recombines TRBV23-1 with TRBJ2-3, with D tentatively TRBD2 (6 bases). TRBV23-1 is noted as an ORF with a role that remains uncertain. V was trimmed by 3 bases and J by 5 bases, leaving 15 bases between them. This CDR3 is built from 15 residues. CDR3 residues: CASSHRTIGRDTQYF. The CDR3 nucleotides read TGCGCCAGCAGTCATAGGACTATCGGGAGAGATACGCAGTATTTT.

In this sample, this clonotype turned up a few times. V gene TRBV21-1 combines with J gene TRBJ2-7; the table's D gene call, TRBD2, was not cross checked with the DNA. TRBV21-1 is designated a pseudogene. The CDR3 totals 21 residues. This chain's CDR3 is CASSPRSRPDSRMASRYEQYF. CDR3 nucleotides: TGTGCCAGCAGCCCTAGAAGCCGGCCTGACAGCAGGATGGCTTCTCGCTACGAGCAGTACTTC.

The CDR3 nucleotides are TGTGCCAGCAGCTTAGTGGGAGTAGATGAGCAGTTCTTC. It encodes CASSLVGVDEQFF. V usage is TRBV13 and J usage is TRBJ2-1, with D possibly TRBD2 on 5 matching bases. V was clipped by 1 base and J by 8 bases, with 9 bases between them. Per germline, CDR1 PRHDT and CDR2 FYEKMQ (reference sequence). This CDR3 is 13 amino acids long.